The 25 T cell receptor beta chains given below trace back to one sample, sequenced in a study of response to subunit inactivated influenza vaccine. MiXCR was run by TCRdb on the RT-PCR reads, yielding one entry per CDR3 protein. The repertoire holds 540,000 or so distinct CDR3 sequences, with 10% to 15% as singletons. The sequencing here drew on PBMCs from blood, taken roughly 45 days after vaccination. Source of these receptors: a man aged 45-65 years who received an inactivated influenza vaccine.

There are a few counts of this clonotype. The chain has TRBV7-9 and TRBJ1-1, with D hard to call. From germline, CDR1 is SEHNR and CDR2 FQNEAQ (reference sequence). V lost 5 bases to trimming and J lost 8 bases, with 21 bases between them. The CDR3 sequence is 15 residues long. CDR3 DNA: TGTGCCAGCAGCCCGGCCTTAGGCAGCCCCCAGGAAGCTTTCTTT. Encoded protein: CASSPALGSPQEAFF.

There are a few counts of this clonotype. The DNA of the CDR3 is TGTGCCAGCAGCCACTCATGGGCGACGACAGATACGCAGTATTTT. Translated: CASSHSWATTDTQYF. The chain couples TRBV7-9 to TRBJ2-3, with no clear D. The germline V gene has CDR1 SEHNR and CDR2 FQNEAQ (reference sequence). The CDR3 sequence is 15 residues long. Trimming stripped 5 bases from V and 3 bases from J, with 15 bases between.

Only a few counts were recorded for this clonotype. The rearrangement joins TRBV7-9 to TRBJ2-6; tentatively, D is TRBD1 or TRBD2 (5 bases each). With 6 bases removed from V and 11 bases from J, the gap between germline ends came to 26 bases. CDR1 SEHNR and CDR2 FQNEAQ come from the germline V gene (reference sequence). The CDR3 sequence is 17 residues long. The CDR3 here is CASSLGDVGPRGDVLTF. In DNA form, the CDR3 reads TGTGCCAGCAGTCTGGGGGACGTGGGACCGAGGGGCGACGTCCTGACTTTC.

This clonotype was seen more than once but under ten times. This chain joins TRBV20-1 and TRBJ2-5, with 9 positions matching TRBD2. The CDR3 spans 14 residues. Unmatched junction bases numbered 8, after V lost 3 bases and J lost 6 bases. From germline, CDR1 is DFQATT and CDR2 SNEGSKA (reference sequence). The CDR3 loop is CSASLSGSRKTQYF. CDR3 nucleotide sequence: TGCAGTGCTAGCCTTAGCGGGAGCAGAAAGACCCAGTACTTC.

This clonotype was counted ten times or more. This sequence joins TRBV20-1 and TRBJ2-5; unclear D gene. From germline, CDR1 is DFQATT and CDR2 SNEGSKA (reference sequence). The V end was cut by 3 bases, the J end by 5 bases, with 13 bases between. This CDR3 is 13 amino acids long. The CDR3 DNA is TGCAGTGCTAGGGAGCTCGAAAAGGAGACCCAGTACTTC. This translates into CSARELEKETQYF.

The chain has TRBV20-1 and TRBJ1-2, with D possibly being TRBD1 (5 bases). The germline V and J ends were trimmed by 8 bases and 1 base, with 14 bases remaining between them. The germline gives CDR1 DFQATT, CDR2 SNEGSKA (reference sequence). There are 13 residues in the CDR3. The CDR3 nucleotides are TGCAGTTCGACAGACCCTGTTAACTATGGCTACACCTTC. Translated: CSSTDPVNYGYTF.

This clonotype was detected only a few times. The chain links TRBV4-2 to TRBJ2-7; 13 bases are shared with TRBD2. The CDR3 is 15 residues long. Trimming took 5 bases from V and 5 from J; bases not matched to a gene: 6. Germline V gene data show CDR1 as LGHNA and CDR2 as YNFKEQ. CDR3 in amino acids: CASSETSGRSHEQYF. The DNA for the CDR3 is TGTGCCAGCAGCGAGACTAGCGGGAGGTCCCACGAGCAGTACTTC.

Concerning this clonotype itself: This clone may be a read error of a much larger clone one base away. This chain uses TRBV12-3 or TRBV12-4 with TRBJ1-2; TRBD1 might be the D (6 bases). This CDR3 is 13 amino acids long. CDR3 amino acids: CATSPGQTYGYTF. Written as DNA, the CDR3 is TGTGCCACCAGTCCCGGACAGACCTATGGCTACACCTTC.

This clonotype was found a few times. J is TRBJ2-1 and V is TRBV12-3 or TRBV12-4; TRBD2 matches at 12 bases. The CDR3 runs 16 residues. V lost 3 bases, J lost 2 bases, and 2 bases stayed unmatched. The CDR3 here is CASSFGLAGTYNEQFF. CDR3 in DNA: TGTGCCAGCAGTTTCGGACTAGCGGGGACCTACAATGAGCAGTTCTTC.

The table lists this clonotype with a few counts. The chain joins TRBV7-9 to TRBJ2-1; unclear D gene. Germline CDR1 SEHNR, CDR2 FQNEAQ (reference sequence). With 3 bases removed from V and 4 bases from J, the gap between germline ends came to 7 bases. The CDR3 has 13 residues. CDR3 DNA: TGTGCCAGCAGCTTGAAGGTATACAATGAGCAGTTCTTC. This encodes CASSLKVYNEQFF. The entire variable domain, with the rest obtained from reference TRBV7-9 and TRBJ2-1, is as follows: DTGVSQNPRHKITKRGQNVTFRCDPISEHNRLYWYRQTLGQGPEFLTYFQNEAQLEKSRLLSDRFSAERPKGSFSTLEIQRTEQGDSAMYLCASSLKVYNEQFFGPGTRLTVL.

The chain combines TRBV7-9 with TRBJ1-2; TRBD1 agrees at 7 bases. The CDR3 sequence is 14 residues long. The J segment lost 2 bases and the V segment lost 4 bases, leaving 4 bases of the junction unmatched. The germline CDR1 and CDR2 sequences are SEHNR and FQNEAQ (reference sequence). The CDR3 region has the DNA TGTGCCAGCAGCTCAAGCAGGGGGAACTATGGCTACACCTTC. Encoded protein: CASSSSRGNYGYTF.

The V call is TRBV3-1, the J call TRBJ2-5, with 8 bases lining up with TRBD2. Germline CDR1 reads LGHDT; CDR2 reads YNNKEL (reference sequence). V lost 0 bases, J lost 5 bases, and 11 bases stayed unmatched. The CDR3 has 17 amino acids. CDR3 region: CASSQDRIGRAWETQYF. DNA of the CDR3: TGTGCCAGCAGCCAAGATCGGATCGGGAGGGCCTGGGAGACCCAGTACTTC.

The chain couples TRBV4-1 to TRBJ2-1; D may be TRBD1 (7 bases). V lost 1 base, J lost 4 bases, and 14 bases lay in between. Germline V lookup: CDR1 MGHRA, CDR2 YSYEKL. The CDR3 totals 16 residues. The CDR3: CASSQGWGDRYNEQFF. The CDR3 nucleotides are TGCGCCAGCAGCCAAGGTTGGGGGGACAGATACAATGAGCAGTTCTTC.

This clonotype was seen only a few times. Here the CDR3 reads CAISREDATDTQYF. DNA of the CDR3: TGTGCCATCAGTCGAGAGGACGCCACAGATACGCAGTATTTT. This chain joins TRBV10-3 and TRBJ2-3, with unresolved D. Looked up from germline, CDR1 is ENHRY and CDR2 is SYGVKD. The CDR3 loop spans 14 amino acids. Trimming cost V 5 bases and J 2 bases, with 11 bases left between them.

The chain links TRBV7-9 to TRBJ1-4, with 10 nucleotides matching TRBD1. Trimming cost V 7 bases and J 3 bases; bases outside gene matches: 2. This CDR3 region has 14 residues. The V gene's germline CDR1 is SEHNR and CDR2 FQNEAQ (reference sequence). CDR3 sequence reads: CASNGQGANEKLFF. The CDR3 region has the DNA TGTGCCAGCAACGGACAGGGGGCTAATGAAAAACTGTTTTTT.

The rearrangement links TRBV4-1 to TRBJ2-5; unclear D gene. The CDR3 totals 14 residues. The germline gives CDR1 MGHRA, CDR2 YSYEKL. V was shortened by 1 base and J by 4 bases, with 10 bases between the two germline ends. In DNA form, the CDR3 reads TGCGCCAGCAGCCAAGTTTCGGTAGCAGAGACCCAGTACTTC. This encodes CASSQVSVAETQYF.

The chain joins TRBV6-5 to TRBJ2-1; D gene ambiguous. In germline, CDR1 is MNHEY, CDR2 SVGAGI. The CDR3 has 12 residues. Between the trimmed V and J ends, which lost 2 bases and 9 bases, there was a span of 8 bases. CDR3 in amino acids: CASSYGYGEQFF. The CDR3, as DNA: TGTGCCAGCAGTTACGGATACGGTGAGCAGTTCTTC.

In its sample, this clonotype was seen many times. The V gene is TRBV7-3, the J gene TRBJ2-5, with D tentatively TRBD2 (5 bases). The CDR3 length is 15 residues. The V end was cut by 1 base, the J end by 3 bases, with 12 bases between. CDR1 is SGHTA, CDR2 FQGTGA, per germline. The CDR3 nucleotides are TGTGCCAGCAGCTTAAAGCGTAGCGTCGAAGAGACCCAGTACTTC. As protein: CASSLKRSVEETQYF.

This clonotype was counted a few times. The rearrangement links TRBV20-1 to TRBJ1-1; the D gene is possibly TRBD1 (6 bases). The CDR3 has 13 residues. Germline V gene sequence: CDR1 DFQATT, CDR2 SNEGSKA (reference sequence). V was shortened by 1 base and J by 5 bases, with 11 bases between the two germline ends. CDR3 residues: CSARVRGGTEAFF. CDR3 DNA: TGCAGTGCTAGAGTCAGGGGAGGAACTGAAGCTTTCTTT.

This clonotype has only a few counts. V and J are TRBV11-2 and TRBJ2-3; maybe TRBD2 (5 bases). The CDR3 loop spans 18 amino acids. CDR1 and CDR2 (germline): SGHAT, FQNNGV. V lost 5 bases to trimming and J lost 3 bases, with 24 bases between them. The CDR3 sequence is CASSQTLGGTPGTDTQYF. The CDR3 DNA reads as TGTGCCAGCAGCCAAACATTAGGAGGCACCCCGGGGACAGATACGCAGTATTTT.

This chain connects TRBV6-2 or TRBV6-3 to TRBJ2-7; D ambiguous. This CDR3 has 11 amino acids. The germline CDR1 and CDR2 sequences are MNHEY and SVGEGT. V was pared by 7 bases and J by 0 bases, with 4 bases between. CDR3: CASTNSYEQYF. The CDR3 DNA follows: TGTGCCAGCACAAACTCCTACGAGCAGTACTTC.

The chain has TRBV7-9 and TRBJ2-7; TRBD1 agrees at 9 bases. V was clipped by 8 bases and J by 4 bases; unmatched bases: 9. CDR1 is SEHNR and CDR2 is FQNEAQ in the germline V gene (reference sequence). This CDR3 is 14 amino acids long. In DNA, the CDR3 is TGTGCCAGCCAACCGGGACAGGGCAAGTACGAGCAGTACTTC. This encodes CASQPGQGKYEQYF.

In nucleotides, the CDR3 is TGTGCCAGCAGCCCACAGACCTATACAGTAAACTATGGCTACACCTTC. Its translation: CASSPQTYTVNYGYTF. V gene TRBV4-2 combines with J gene TRBJ1-2; D ambiguous. CDR1 is LGHNA and CDR2 is YNFKEQ in the germline V gene. This CDR3 contains 16 residues. V lost 4 bases and J 2 bases, leaving 17 bases between the germline ends.

The chain joins TRBV5-1 to TRBJ1-2; no firm D call. The germline V gene has CDR1 SGHRS and CDR2 YFSETQ. The CDR3 loop spans 14 amino acids. The germline V and J ends were trimmed by 0 bases and 5 bases, with 11 bases remaining between them. CDR3 residues: CASSLEGGSYGYTF. The CDR3, as DNA: TGCGCCAGCAGCTTGGAAGGCGGTTCTTATGGCTACACCTTC.

The gene calls are TRBV7-9 and TRBJ2-3; D remains unclear. Germline V gene lookup returns CDR1 SEHNR and CDR2 FQNEAQ (reference sequence). V was shortened by 2 bases and J by 0 bases, with 9 bases between the two germline ends. This CDR3 region has 15 residues. Here the CDR3 DNA reads TGTGCCAGCAGCTTAATACTTTTTAGCACAGATACGCAGTATTTT. Its protein product is CASSLILFSTDTQYF.